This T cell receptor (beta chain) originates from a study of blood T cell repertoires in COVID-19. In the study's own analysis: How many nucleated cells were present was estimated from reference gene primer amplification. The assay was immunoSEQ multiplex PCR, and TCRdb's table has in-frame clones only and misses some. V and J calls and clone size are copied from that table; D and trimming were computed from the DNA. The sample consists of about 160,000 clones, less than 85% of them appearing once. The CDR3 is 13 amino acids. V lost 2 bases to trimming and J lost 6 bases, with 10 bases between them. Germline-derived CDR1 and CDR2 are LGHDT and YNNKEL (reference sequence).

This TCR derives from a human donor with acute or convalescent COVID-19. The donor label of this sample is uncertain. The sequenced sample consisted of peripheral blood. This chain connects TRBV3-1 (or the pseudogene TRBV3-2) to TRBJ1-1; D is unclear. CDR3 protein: CASSQRGGSEAFF. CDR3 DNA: TGTGCCAGCAGCCAACGGGGAGGTTCTGAAGCTTTCTTT.